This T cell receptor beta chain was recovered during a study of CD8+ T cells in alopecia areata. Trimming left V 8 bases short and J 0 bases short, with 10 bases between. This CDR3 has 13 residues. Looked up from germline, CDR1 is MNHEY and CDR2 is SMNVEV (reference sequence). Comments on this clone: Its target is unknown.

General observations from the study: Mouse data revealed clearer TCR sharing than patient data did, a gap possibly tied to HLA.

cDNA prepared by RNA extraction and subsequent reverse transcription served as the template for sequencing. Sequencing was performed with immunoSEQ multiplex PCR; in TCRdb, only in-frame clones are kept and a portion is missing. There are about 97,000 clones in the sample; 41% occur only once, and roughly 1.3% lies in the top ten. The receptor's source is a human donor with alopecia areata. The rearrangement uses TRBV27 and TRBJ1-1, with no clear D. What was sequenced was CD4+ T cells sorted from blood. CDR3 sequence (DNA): TGTGCCAGCCTCGGGCAGTTGAACACTGAAGCTTTCTTT. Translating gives CASLGQLNTEAFF.